A single sample gave rise to the 18 T cell receptor beta chains below, sequenced in a study of chemoradiotherapy in HPV16-positive cancers (dated by TCRdb to between 2021 and 2022). The library was prepared using the immunoSEQ multiplex PCR assay. TCRdb provides this immuneACCESS table in a form limited to in-frame rearrangements. Some clones are lacking; in checked studies, under half of them reflect an unresolved V gene, and why the rest are absent is not known. The sample table records more than 6,000 clones; 89% of these occur just once. 2% to 3% of the sample is in the top ten clones. Sequencing was performed on tumor tissue, taken from a patient who underwent chemoradiotherapy. The receptors here all came from a human donor with HPV-associated anogenital cancer.

V and J are TRBV27 and TRBJ1-6; maybe TRBD1 (6 bases). Germline V gene data show CDR1 as MNHEY and CDR2 as SMNVEV (reference sequence). V lost 6 bases and J lost 10, with 16 bases in between. The CDR3 has 14 residues. The CDR3 DNA sequence: TGTGCCAGCAGCTTGACGGGGGCTCGATCACCCCTCCACTTT. The encoded protein is CASSLTGARSPLHF.

This clone was recorded only once. V and J are TRBV27 and TRBJ2-1, with D unresolved. Germline-derived CDR1 and CDR2 are MNHEY and SMNVEV (reference sequence). The CDR3 is made up of 14 amino acids. The V end was cut by 3 bases, the J end by 5 bases, with 11 bases between. CDR3 sequence: CASSFGPVNNEQFF. CDR3 bases: TGTGCCAGCAGTTTTGGACCAGTAAACAATGAGCAGTTCTTC.

J is TRBJ2-1 and V is TRBV29-1; TRBD2 might be the D (6 bases). This CDR3 spans 16 amino acids. V was clipped by 2 bases and J by 7 bases, with 21 bases between them. CDR1 is SQVTM and CDR2 is ANQGSEA in the germline V gene. The CDR3 spells CSVEKGPGLARNEQFF. The DNA for the CDR3 is TGCAGCGTTGAAAAGGGACCGGGACTCGCCAGGAATGAGCAGTTCTTC.

The chain joins TRBV7-3 to TRBJ2-1; D is possibly TRBD2 (6 bases). The CDR3 spans 13 residues. Trimming shortened V by 3 bases and J by 6 bases, and 9 bases separated the two germline ends. Germline V gene sequence: CDR1 SGHTA, CDR2 FQGTGA. CDR3 sequence (DNA): TGTGCCAGCAGCTTTAGCGGACCCAATGAGCAGTTCTTC. This sequence encodes CASSFSGPNEQFF.

The chain employs TRBV7-2 and TRBJ2-5, with 7 bases fitting TRBD2. CDR1 SGHTA and CDR2 FQGNSA come from the germline V gene. V trimming: 3 bases; J trimming: 4 bases; junction bases outside the gene matches: 5. This CDR3 comprises 14 residues. CDR3 amino acids: CASSFGGSAETQYF. The CDR3 nucleotides read TGTGCCAGCAGCTTCGGCGGGAGTGCAGAGACCCAGTACTTC.

The chain employs TRBV18 and TRBJ2-2, with 11 bases that match TRBD1. The germline V gene encodes CDR1 KGHSH and CDR2 LQKENI. The junction had 1 base not matched to a gene; V was cut back by 2 bases and J by 5 bases. The CDR3 length is 15 residues. The CDR3 coding sequence is TGTGCCAGCTCACCAGGACAGGGGGCAACCGGGGAGCTGTTTTTT. Residues: CASSPGQGATGELFF.

This clone was counted a single time. The chain joins TRBV6-1 to TRBJ1-4; D is uncertain. V was pared by 6 bases and J by 8 bases, with 16 bases between. In germline, CDR1 is MNHNS, CDR2 SASEGT. The CDR3 length is 14 residues. The CDR3, as DNA: TGTGCCAGCAGGAAAGGGTCGGATAAGGAAAAACTGTTTTTT. Translated, it gives CASRKGSDKEKLFF.

The DNA for the CDR3 is TGTGCTAGTGGCCTGACAGGGGTTGGTGGCTACACCTTC. Its translation: CASGLTGVGGYTF. The chain uses TRBV12-5 and TRBJ1-2, with 8 positions matching TRBD1. The trim removed 6 bases at V and 7 bases at J, leaving 7 bases unmatched. CDR3 size: 13 residues. Per the germline V gene, CDR1 is LGHNT and CDR2 is FRNRAP.

The chain combines TRBV30 with TRBJ2-6; 7 bases map to TRBD2. V dropped 3 bases and J dropped 0; count of bases not matched to a gene: 8. This CDR3 is built from 17 residues. Germline assignment: CDR1 GTSNPN and CDR2 SVGIG (reference sequence). The CDR3 sequence: CAWRSSGGDSGANVLTF. The CDR3, as DNA: TGTGCCTGGAGGTCGAGTGGGGGGGACTCTGGGGCCAACGTCCTGACTTTC.

V and J are TRBV5-1 and TRBJ2-1, with D tentatively TRBD2 (5 bases). CDR1 and CDR2 from the germline V gene are SGHRS and YFSETQ. V lost 4 bases and J lost 7, with 18 bases in between. This CDR3 comprises 15 residues. The CDR3 is CASSNGRGEWNEQFF. In DNA form, the CDR3 reads TGCGCCAGCAGCAACGGACGTGGGGAGTGGAATGAGCAGTTCTTC.

The gene calls are TRBV11-3 and TRBJ2-1; the match to TRBD2 covers 14 bases. Germline V CDR1 and CDR2: SGHNT, YENEEA. The length of the CDR3 is 16 residues. Trimming cost V 5 bases and J 6 bases; bases outside gene matches: 6. CDR3 region: CASSPSGLAGGNEQFF. CDR3 bases: TGTGCCAGCAGCCCATCCGGACTAGCGGGAGGCAATGAGCAGTTCTTC.

This sequence joins TRBV21-1 and TRBJ2-7; whether TRBD1, the table's D call, matches the DNA was not checked. TRBV21-1 is an annotated pseudogene. The CDR3 consists of 19 residues. This CDR3 is CASRPEKGTGVRGAYEQYF. The CDR3 nucleotides read TGTGCCAGCAGGCCGGAAAAAGGGACAGGGGTTCGTGGGGCCTACGAGCAGTACTTC.

The rearrangement links TRBV5-1 to TRBJ2-7; D might be TRBD1 or TRBD2, each matching 5 bases. The CDR3 extends over 14 amino acids. From germline, CDR1 is SGHRS and CDR2 YFSETQ. V was clipped by 6 bases and J by 3 bases, with 16 bases between them. The CDR3 reads CASKLGRSDYEQYF. The CDR3 nucleotides are TGCGCCAGCAAACTGGGACGGAGTGACTACGAGCAGTACTTC.

The J gene is TRBJ1-1, the V gene TRBV2; D call uncertain. Germline CDR1 reads SNHLY; CDR2 reads FYNNEI. The germline V and J ends were trimmed by 0 bases and 1 base, with 9 bases remaining between them. The CDR3 has 15 amino acids. The CDR3 nucleotides read TGTGCCAGCAGTGAAGCGCGGTTCGAGAACACTGAAGCTTTCTTT. It translates to CASSEARFENTEAFF.

The rearrangement joins TRBV12-2 to TRBJ1-2; the listed D gene, TRBD1, was not tested against the DNA. TRBV12-2 is a documented pseudogene. The CDR3 has 15 amino acids. In nucleotides, the CDR3 is TGTGCAAGTCGCCATTCGGGGACAGGGGAGGATGGCTACACCTTC. This translates into CASRHSGTGEDGYTF.

The rearrangement joins TRBV11-3 to TRBJ1-1; D is unresolved. Per the germline V gene, CDR1 is SGHNT and CDR2 is YENEEA. V was cut by 3 bases and J by 1 base, with 9 bases left in between. This CDR3 has 14 amino acids. CDR3 DNA sequence: TGTGCCAGCAGCTTGGTGCAAGGGAACACTGAAGCTTTCTTT. It is translated as CASSLVQGNTEAFF.

The chain is built from TRBV18 and TRBJ2-2, with 7 bases matching TRBD2. Losses at the gene ends were 1 base for V and 3 bases for J; bases not matched to a gene: 5. This CDR3 comprises 16 residues. Germline assignment: CDR1 KGHSH and CDR2 LQKENI. CDR3 loop: CASSPLAGVDTGELFF. The CDR3 DNA is TGTGCCAGCTCACCACTTGCGGGAGTGGACACCGGGGAGCTGTTTTTT. The full variable domain, in which reference TRBV18 and TRBJ2-2 provide the parts outside the CDR3, is NAGVMQNPRHLVRRRGQEARLRCSPMKGHSHVYWYRQLPEEGLKFMVYLQKENIIDESGMPKERFSAEFPKEGPSILRIQQVVRGDSAAYFCASSPLAGVDTGELFFGEGSRLTVL.

The J gene is TRBJ1-1, the V gene TRBV19; D remains unclear. Germline CDR1 and CDR2: LNHDA and SQIVND (reference sequence). CDR3 size: 14 residues. V was clipped by 5 bases and J by 0 bases, with 10 bases between them. The CDR3 spells CASSPSTMNTEAFF. For the CDR3, the DNA is TGTGCCAGTAGTCCATCAACCATGAACACTGAAGCTTTCTTT.